These 2 T cell receptor beta chains were sequenced from one sample in a study of shared clonotypes between healthy human individuals. TCRdb's table, derived via immunoSEQ multiplex PCR, lists solely in-frame clones and lacks some. The sample shows approximately 1.1 million clones, around three quarters of them seen only once. Sequences were obtained from memory CD4+ T cells from PBMCs. The subset denotes: CD45RA-negative fraction. The receptors were sampled from a young man in good health. Some clones in this sample may be carry-over from other donors' samples.

The rearrangement uses TRBV10-3 and TRBJ1-1; D perhaps matches TRBD1 (6 bases). This CDR3 is built from 16 residues. V lost 2 bases, J lost 3 bases, and 16 bases lay in between. Germline V gene data show CDR1 as ENHRY and CDR2 as SYGVKD. As DNA, the CDR3 is TGTGCCATCAGTGAGCGGGGCGCAGGGGAGTACACTGAAGCTTTCTTT. Translating it yields CAISERGAGEYTEAFF.

V and J are TRBV7-8 and TRBJ1-4, with D possibly TRBD1 on 6 matching bases. The V gene's germline CDR1 is SGHVS and CDR2 FQNEAQ. The ends were cut back, 5 bases at V and 0 bases at J, with 13 bases in the middle. The CDR3 totals 16 residues. In DNA form, the CDR3 reads TGTGCCAGCAGCGAACCGAGGGGGACAACTAATGAAAAACTGTTTTTT. Its translation is CASSEPRGTTNEKLFF.